The TCR beta chain under discussion was sequenced for a study of cytomegalovirus exposure and HLA in healthy donors. Looking at the study overall: The same platform as the roughly 630 first-cohort repertoires was used for the 100 to 150 validation repertoires, a later analysis reported.

Germline V CDR1 and CDR2: LGHNT, FRNRAP. This CDR3 spans 13 amino acids. Trimming removed 5 bases from V and 8 bases from J; junction bases left unmatched: 5. The donors were in the approximately 110-subject validation cohort; that cohort was separate from the roughly 700-subject first cohort. Clones were sequenced by immunoSEQ multiplex PCR, and TCRdb holds only the in-frame ones, with some missing. The sample records about 160,000 clones, roughly 96% being singletons. Source material: PBMCs. The sequence was obtained from a woman between 18 and 29 years old in good health and CMV-seronegative. The chain uses TRBV12-5 and TRBJ1-2, with 10 bases matching TRBD1. CDR3 DNA sequence: TGTGCTAGTGGTCTGACAGGGGGCGGAGGCTACACCTTC. It encodes CASGLTGGGGYTF.